This TCR beta chain stems from a study of blood T cell repertoires in COVID-19. Participants were placed into cohorts based on the clinical history they reported. The CDR3 is 16 residues long. Germline V lookup: CDR1 MDHEN, CDR2 SYDVKM. J gave up 10 bases and V 4 bases, and 8 bases lay outside the gene matches. Sequencing used immunoSEQ multiplex PCR; TCRdb keeps in-frame clones, though not all of them. Seen here are about 270,000 clones, about 90% observed once, and the top ten hold under 2.5%. The TCR originated in a woman in her sixties or seventies who had recovered from COVID-19. The sequenced sample was PBMCs or T cells enriched from blood (not recorded which). This chain links TRBV28 with TRBJ1-6; TRBD1 agrees at 12 bases. CDR3 nucleotides: TGTGCCAGCAGTTCAGGGACAGGGGGCCCAATGTCACCCCTCCACTTT. This gives the protein CASSSGTGGPMSPLHF.